This T cell receptor (beta chain) was recovered during a study of response to subunit inactivated influenza vaccine (dated by TCRdb to the late 2010s). About the study as a whole: The study used deep quantitative T cell receptor repertoire profiling to track responses to a trivalent subunit inactivated influenza vaccine. Here is what the overall study found, with its caveats: The authors proposed that each seasonal influenza vaccination may bring in only a limited number of new T cells.

Compared with germline, V lacks 3 bases and J lacks 9 bases; bases without a gene match: 8. From the cysteine up to the phenylalanine, the CDR3 has a length of 14 residues. Just CDR3 DNA is preserved here, 42 bases in frame from base 1. The germline V gene encodes CDR1 LGHDT and CDR2 YNNKEL (reference sequence). The library was built by means of RT-PCR. This sample was sequenced with an Illumina HiSeq 2500. TCRdb trimmed the raw reads at Q25, called clones with MiXCR and kept productive beta chains. One record per CDR3 amino acid sequence lists the most common genes and DNA. The sample table holds about 540,000 distinct CDR3 sequences, of which around 25% were seen once. The ten largest clones take up 2.8% of the sample. This clonotype was detected a few times. Its target antigen remains unknown. Base qualities are missing; no much larger clone stands one base away. These data were also filed under a second study, of T cells expressing NK-cell markers. As noted in the second study: TCR beta cDNA libraries were made by 5'RACE template switching that added a universal primer site and unique molecular identifiers. TCR beta-chain repertoires were profiled in sorted CD3+CD56+NKG2C+, CD3+CD56+NKG2C- and CD3+CD56-NKG2C+ T-cell subsets from several donors. Seven of the eight sequenced donors were HCMV-seropositive and one was HCMV-seronegative. To restrict sorting to alphabetaTCR-expressing T cells, an anti-gammadeltaTCR antibody was added in several experiments. In five to seven donors, the dominant CD3+CD56+NKG2C+ clonotypes were among the top 10 CD8+ clonotypes and accounted for about 1.0-7.5% of CD8+ T cells. Those dominant clonotypes were again the most abundant among CD3+CD56-NKG2C+ cells in a few donors, at roughly 28.3-65%. It remained unclear whether the expanded NKG2C-expressing T cell clones were specific for HCMV antigens. The study sequenced eight donors, all healthy volunteers chosen at random: three men and five women. HCMV serostatus was determined by detecting HCMV-specific IgG in serum with a commercial ELISA kit. Peripheral blood mononuclear cells were isolated from blood by Ficoll density gradient centrifugation. Using Miltenyi isolation kits, CD4+ and CD8+ T cells were isolated from PBMC through magnetic immunoseparation. cDNA synthesis was primed from the TCR beta constant segment, followed by two successive PCR amplification steps. Sequencing of the libraries produced 2 x 150 bp reads on Illumina HiSeq 2000/2500, MiSeq or NextSeq. MIGEC handled demultiplexing of the reads and grouping by UMI, while MiTCR was used to assemble and quantify clonotypes. To exclude erroneous sequences, only TCR cDNA sequences supported by at least two reads were retained. The tcR package was used for downstream repertoire analysis, and clonotypes were matched across fractions by CDR3 nucleotide sequence plus V segment. Antigen specificity was annotated against VDJdb with VDJmatch, allowing one amino acid substitution in CDR3.

Sequencing was performed on CD4+ T cells sorted from PBMCs, taken less than 13 days after vaccination. This TCR was recovered from a man aged 45-65 years who received an inactivated influenza vaccine. Donor details come from another sample of the same person, matched by shared clones. The chain employs TRBV3-1 and TRBJ1-5; TRBD1 fits 7 bases in the junction. The CDR3 region reads CASSQDRRSWPQHF. The DNA reads TGTGCCAGCAGCCAGGACAGGAGGTCATGGCCCCAGCATTTT.